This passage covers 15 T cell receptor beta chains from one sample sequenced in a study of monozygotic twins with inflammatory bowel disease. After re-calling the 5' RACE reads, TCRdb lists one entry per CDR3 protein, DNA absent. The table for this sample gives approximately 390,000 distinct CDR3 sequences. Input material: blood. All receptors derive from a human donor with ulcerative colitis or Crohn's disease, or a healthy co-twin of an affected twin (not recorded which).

This CDR3 reads CASSFWTGGVGGNTGELFF. V and J are TRBV11-2 and TRBJ2-2; without DNA, the TCRdb call of TRBD1 cannot be checked. CDR3 length: 19 amino acids. Germline V CDR1 and CDR2: SGHAT, FQNNGV. Full variable domain (missing parts from reference TRBV11-2 and TRBJ2-2): EAGVAQSPRYKIIEKRQSVAFWCNPISGHATLYWYQQILGQGPKLLIQFQNNGVVDDSQLPKDRFSAERLKGVDSTLKIQPAKLEDSAVYLCASSFWTGGVGGNTGELFFGEGSRLTVL.

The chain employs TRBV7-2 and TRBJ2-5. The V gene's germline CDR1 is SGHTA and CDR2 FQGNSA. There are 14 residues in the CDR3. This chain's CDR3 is CASSLRDGQETQYF.

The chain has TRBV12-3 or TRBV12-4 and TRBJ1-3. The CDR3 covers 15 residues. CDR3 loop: CASRLGAGSGNTIYF.

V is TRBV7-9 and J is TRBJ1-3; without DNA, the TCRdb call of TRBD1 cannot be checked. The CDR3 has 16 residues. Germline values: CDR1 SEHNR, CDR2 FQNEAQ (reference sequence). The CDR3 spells CASSPYSGGSGNTIYF.

The CDR3 reads CASSVTGGAEQYF. This chain connects TRBV7-9 to TRBJ2-7; no DNA is available, so the TRBD1 call from TCRdb remains unchecked. CDR3 length: 13 amino acids. CDR1 and CDR2 from the germline V gene are SEHNR and FQNEAQ (reference sequence). Together with reference TRBV7-9 and TRBJ2-7, the CDR3 gives the full variable domain: DTGVSQNPRHKITKRGQNVTFRCDPISEHNRLYWYRQTLGQGPEFLTYFQNEAQLEKSRLLSDRFSAERPKGSFSTLEIQRTEQGDSAMYLCASSVTGGAEQYFGPGTRLTVT.

The CDR3 is CASSLPSGAGNTIYF. This rearrangement joins TRBV7-2 to TRBJ1-3. This CDR3 is built from 15 residues. The germline gives CDR1 SGHTA, CDR2 FQGNSA.

CDR3 residues: CASSIPGLAGGFSYNEQFF. The chain links TRBV12-3 or TRBV12-4 to TRBJ2-1; the TRBD2 assignment by TCRdb is unverifiable without DNA. The CDR3 is 19 amino acids.

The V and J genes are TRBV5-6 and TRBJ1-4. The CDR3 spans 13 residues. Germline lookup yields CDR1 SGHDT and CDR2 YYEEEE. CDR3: CASSLGRNEKLFF.

CDR3 in amino acids: CASSGSLAVLNEQFF. The chain couples TRBV5-1 to TRBJ2-1; TCRdb returns TRBD2, unconfirmable since there is no DNA. The CDR3 has 15 residues. Germline CDR1 is SGHRS and CDR2 is YFSETQ.

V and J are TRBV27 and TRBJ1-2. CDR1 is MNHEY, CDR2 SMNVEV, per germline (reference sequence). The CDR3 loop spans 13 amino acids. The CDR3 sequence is CASRPGLTVGYTF.

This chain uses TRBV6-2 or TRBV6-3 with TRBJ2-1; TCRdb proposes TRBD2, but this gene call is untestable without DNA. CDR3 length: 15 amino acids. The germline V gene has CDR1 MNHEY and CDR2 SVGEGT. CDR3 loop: CASTSSGAFYNEQFF.

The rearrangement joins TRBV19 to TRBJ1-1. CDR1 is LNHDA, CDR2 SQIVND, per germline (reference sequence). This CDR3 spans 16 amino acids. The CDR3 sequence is CASSILAGVKNTEAFF.

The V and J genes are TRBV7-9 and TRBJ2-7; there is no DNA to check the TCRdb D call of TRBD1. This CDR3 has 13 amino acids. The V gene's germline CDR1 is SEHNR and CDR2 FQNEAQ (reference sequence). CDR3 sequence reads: CASSSPSGYEQYF.

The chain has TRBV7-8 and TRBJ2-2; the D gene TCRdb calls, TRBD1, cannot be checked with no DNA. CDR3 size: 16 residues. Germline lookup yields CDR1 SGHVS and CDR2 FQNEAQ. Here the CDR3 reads CASSPDSLTNTGELFF.

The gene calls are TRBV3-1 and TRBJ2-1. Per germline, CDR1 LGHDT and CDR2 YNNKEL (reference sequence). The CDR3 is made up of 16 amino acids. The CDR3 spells CASSQESMRAYNEQFF.